The 5 T cell receptor beta chains reported below all come from one sample, sequenced in a study of CD8 T cells in ankylosing spondylitis. TCRdb recomputed calls from the 5' RACE reads with MiXCR, one row per CDR3 protein. The sample lists 250,000 to 300,000 distinct CDR3 sequences, roughly 20% occurring once. The specimen sequenced was blood, either unsorted or a sorted T cell fraction (not recorded which). These receptors were obtained from a male donor with ankylosing spondylitis or in good health (not recorded which).

The J gene is TRBJ2-7, the V gene TRBV28; D not resolved. With 3 bases removed from V and 5 bases from J, the gap between germline ends came to 14 bases. CDR1 is MDHEN and CDR2 is SYDVKM in the germline V gene. The CDR3 length is 14 residues. The CDR3 here is CASSFRIPPHEQYV. CDR3 DNA sequence: TGTGCCAGCAGTTTCAGAATTCCCCCCCACGAGCAGTACGTC.

Only a few counts were recorded for this clonotype. The chain links TRBV10-2 to TRBJ2-5; no firm D call. This CDR3 spans 16 amino acids. The V end lost 2 bases, the J end lost 4 bases, and 17 bases lay between the germline ends. CDR1 WSHSY and CDR2 SAAADI come from the germline V gene. The CDR3 nucleotides read TGCGCCAGCAGTGAGCCCGAGTTCGTTCTGACAGAGACCCAGTACTTC. The encoded protein is CASSEPEFVLTETQYF.

This chain connects TRBV7-9 to TRBJ2-1, with 7 bases aligning to TRBD2. The CDR3 consists of 16 residues. The germline V gene has CDR1 SEHNR and CDR2 FQNEAQ (reference sequence). Trimming removed 5 bases from V and 6 bases from J; junction bases left unmatched: 13. This chain's CDR3 is CASSQRWEGLTNEQFF. The CDR3 DNA sequence: TGTGCCAGCAGCCAAAGGTGGGAGGGACTAACCAATGAGCAGTTCTTC.

The chain is built from TRBV20-1 and TRBJ2-3; D is unclear. V lost 1 base and J lost 6, with 14 bases in between. Germline values: CDR1 DFQATT, CDR2 SNEGSKA (reference sequence). The length of the CDR3 is 14 residues. The CDR3 DNA sequence: TGCAGTGCTAGAGGCGCCAGTGGATGGGATACGCAGTATTTT. Amino acids: CSARGASGWDTQYF.

In this sample, this clonotype turned up a few times. This chain uses TRBV4-1 with TRBJ2-5; 7 bases are shared with TRBD1. After removal of 1 base from V and 4 bases from J, the junction contained 3 bases not matched to a gene. Germline loops: CDR1 MGHRA, CDR2 YSYEKL. There are 14 residues in the CDR3. The CDR3 loop reads CASSQVQGRETQYF. The DNA for the CDR3 is TGCGCCAGCAGCCAAGTACAGGGGCGAGAGACCCAGTACTTC.